Following are 30 T cell receptor beta chains from one sample sequenced in a study of blood T cells in healthy people across ages. Then a second PCR, running about 7 to 11 cycles, was carried out with a sample-barcoded 5' primer and a J-beta primer mix. TCRdb reanalysed the 5' RACE reads using MiXCR and keeps one entry per CDR3 protein. The top ten clones hold 10% to 12% of a sample with approximately 1.5 million distinct CDR3 sequences, roughly 32% of them seen once. Sequences were obtained from blood. The receptor source for this set is a woman aged 30 to 39 in good health.

The V and J genes are TRBV9 and TRBJ2-7; TRBD1 matches at 7 bases. The germline CDR1 and CDR2 sequences are SGDLS and YYNGEE. After removal of 4 bases from V and 0 bases from J, the junction contained 13 bases not matched to a gene. The CDR3 is made up of 17 amino acids. This chain's CDR3 is CASSPQPQGRFSYEQYF. CDR3 DNA sequence: TGTGCCAGCAGCCCGCAGCCACAGGGGCGATTCTCCTACGAGCAGTACTTC.

This clonotype came up a few times. The CDR3 DNA sequence: TGTGCCAGCGACGGGGGGACTAGCGGTAGCACAGATACGCAGTATTTT. Translating it yields CASDGGTSGSTDTQYF. V gene TRBV9 combines with J gene TRBJ2-3, with 11 bases matching TRBD2. Germline CDR1 reads SGDLS; CDR2 reads YYNGEE. Trimming cost V 7 bases and J 0 bases; bases outside gene matches: 7. The CDR3 contains 16 residues.

The rearrangement joins TRBV9 to TRBJ2-6; possible D gene TRBD1, 5 bases. The V end lost 0 bases, the J end lost 0 bases, and 10 bases lay between the germline ends. Germline assignment: CDR1 SGDLS and CDR2 YYNGEE. The CDR3 spans 17 residues. The CDR3 DNA is TGTGCCAGCAGCGTAGATTCTAGGGGCTCTGGGGCCAACGTCCTGACTTTC. Protein: CASSVDSRGSGANVLTF.

For this clonotype: A read error may account for a junction end that differs from germline. The chain combines TRBV20-1 with TRBJ1-6; 11 bases are shared with TRBD1. Germline V gene data show CDR1 as DFQATT and CDR2 as SNEGSKA (reference sequence). This CDR3 contains 16 residues. The CDR3 bases are TGCAGTGCTAGGGACTACGGGACAGGGGGTATGGCACCCCCCCACTTT. Protein product: CSARDYGTGGMAPPHF.

This clonotype was observed a single time. The chain links TRBV3-1 to TRBJ1-2; D unclear. The CDR3 sequence is 12 residues long. V shed 6 bases and J shed 8 bases, with 13 bases lying between them. The germline V gene has CDR1 LGHDT and CDR2 YNNKEL (reference sequence). The CDR3 DNA follows: TGTGCCAGCAGGAGACAACTTGGCGGCTACACCTTC. It codes for CASRRQLGGYTF.

This sequence joins TRBV3-1 and TRBJ1-1; the D gene is possibly TRBD1 (6 bases). The CDR3 extends over 15 amino acids. Germline V lookup: CDR1 LGHDT, CDR2 YNNKEL (reference sequence). Trimming stripped 7 bases from V and 0 bases from J, with 15 bases between. The CDR3, as DNA: TGTGCCAGCATCCGAGGGACATCCATGAACACTGAAGCTTTCTTT. Protein: CASIRGTSMNTEAFF. Drawing the rest from reference TRBV3-1 and TRBJ1-1, the complete variable domain is DTAVSQTPKYLVTQMGNDKSIKCEQNLGHDTMYWYKQDSKKFLKIMFSYNNKELIINETVPNRFSPKSPDKAHLNLHINSLELGDSAVYFCASIRGTSMNTEAFFGQGTRLTVV.

This clonotype occurred a few times. A junction end diverges from the germline sequence, so it may reflect a read error. The chain joins TRBV6-5 to TRBJ2-4; D gene ambiguous. Gene TRBJ2-7 matches the end of the DNA better, so the J call may be wrong. The CDR3 is 13 residues long. Germline CDR1 reads MNHEY; CDR2 reads SVGAGI. The CDR3 here is CASNPAGAYEQYF. The CDR3, as DNA: TGCGCCAGCAACCCCGCAGGTGCCTACGAGCAGTACTTC.

The chain is built from TRBV7-6 and TRBJ1-2; D might be TRBD1 (6 bases). Trimming stripped 5 bases from V and 4 bases from J, with 14 bases between. This CDR3 has 14 amino acids. Germline CDR1 SGHVS, CDR2 FNYEAQ. CDR3 sequence reads: CASSPDDRSYGYTF. The CDR3 bases are TGTGCCAGCAGCCCCGACGACAGGTCCTATGGCTACACCTTC.

This clonotype was picked up one time. The V call is TRBV6-1, the J call TRBJ2-1, with TRBD2 matching over 15 bases. This CDR3 is built from 18 residues. Germline lookup yields CDR1 MNHNS and CDR2 SASEGT. Trimming removed 4 bases from V and 2 bases from J; junction bases left unmatched: 6. The DNA for the CDR3 is TGTGCCAGCAGTGGAGGGACTAGCGGGAGGAGCGCCTACAATGAGCAGTTCTTC. Encoded protein: CASSGGTSGRSAYNEQFF.

CDR3 sequence: CASSSSRRNTEAFF. The CDR3 DNA reads as TGTGCCAGCAGTTCCAGCCGGAGGAACACTGAAGCTTTCTTT. The chain carries TRBV28 and TRBJ1-1, with D unresolved. Between the trimmed V and J ends, which lost 4 bases and 1 base, there was a span of 10 bases. Germline V gene lookup returns CDR1 MDHEN and CDR2 SYDVKM. The CDR3 contains 14 residues.

V usage is TRBV12-3 or TRBV12-4 and J usage is TRBJ2-7; a possible D gene is TRBD1 (6 bases). The ends were cut back, 4 bases at V and 0 bases at J, with 10 bases in the middle. This CDR3 spans 14 amino acids. The DNA for the CDR3 is TGTGCCAGCAGTTCATGGGACATCTCCTACGAGCAGTACTTC. Protein: CASSSWDISYEQYF.

This clonotype has ten or more counts. J is TRBJ2-7 and V is TRBV4-1, with D tentatively TRBD1 or TRBD2 (5 bases each). Germline CDR1 and CDR2: MGHRA and YSYEKL. This CDR3 spans 15 amino acids. Trimming removed 1 base at V and 0 bases at J, with 10 bases between. CDR3 in DNA: TGCGCCAGCAGCCAAGCAGCAGGGAGCTCCTACGAGCAGTACTTC. Translation: CASSQAAGSSYEQYF.

This clonotype was counted ten times or more. The rearrangement uses TRBV4-1 and TRBJ1-2, with 8 bases fitting TRBD1. CDR1 and CDR2 (germline): MGHRA, YSYEKL. This CDR3 region has 16 residues. V trimming: 0 bases; J trimming: 4 bases; junction bases outside the gene matches: 7. Written as DNA, the CDR3 is TGCGCCAGCAGCCAAGAAGGACAGGGAAGGAGCTATGGCTACACCTTC. Translating gives CASSQEGQGRSYGYTF.

V usage is TRBV7-3 and J usage is TRBJ2-3; a weak D match, TRBD1 (5 bases). Germline V gene sequence: CDR1 SGHTA, CDR2 FQGTGA. Trimming removed 3 bases at V and 0 bases at J, with 16 bases between. The CDR3 spans 17 residues. CDR3 nucleotide sequence: TGTGCCAGCAGCTTCTCCCGGGTTAGGACAAGCACAGATACGCAGTATTTT. Protein sequence: CASSFSRVRTSTDTQYF.

DNA for the CDR3: TGTGCCAGCAGTGATCGGACCAGCGGGAGGCAAAGGGGCACAGATACGCAGTATTTT. Protein product: CASSDRTSGRQRGTDTQYF. The chain has TRBV12-3 or TRBV12-4 and TRBJ2-3, with 9 bases matching TRBD2. The CDR3 sequence is 19 residues long. V was clipped by 5 bases and J by 1 base; unmatched bases: 16.

This clonotype was recorded a few times. The chain carries TRBV7-9 and TRBJ1-1; TRBD1 might be the D (5 bases). Trimming took off 1 base at V and 6 bases at J, with 9 bases between the two ends. The germline V gene encodes CDR1 SEHNR and CDR2 FQNEAQ (reference sequence). This CDR3 comprises 13 residues. The CDR3 DNA follows: TGTGCCAGCAGCTTAGTAGGGGACGCTGAAGCTTTCTTT. Amino acids: CASSLVGDAEAFF.

This clonotype was seen only a few times. V is TRBV7-9 and J is TRBJ2-5; no definite D call. This CDR3 spans 15 amino acids. The V end was cut by 0 bases, the J end by 5 bases, with 13 bases between. Germline V gives CDR1 SEHNR, CDR2 FQNEAQ (reference sequence). This CDR3 is CASSLARGIYETQYF. Here the CDR3 DNA reads TGTGCCAGCAGCTTAGCGCGTGGAATCTATGAGACCCAGTACTTC.

Concerning this clonotype itself: One end of the junction varies from germline; a read error may be responsible. This chain connects TRBV15 to TRBJ1-4, with TRBD1 matching over 7 bases. Germline V gene sequence: CDR1 LNHNV, CDR2 YYDKDF (reference sequence). The CDR3 contains 16 residues. The CDR3 spells CATSFDRAEANEKLFF. CDR3 DNA: TGTGCCACCAGCTTCGACAGGGCCGAAGCTAATGAAAAACTCTTTTTT.

This clonotype turned up a few times. The chain has TRBV4-2 and TRBJ1-6; no definite D call. The CDR3 has 20 amino acids. Trimming took off 0 bases at V and 1 base at J, with 19 bases between the two ends. CDR1 and CDR2 (germline): LGHNA, YNFKEQ. This chain's CDR3 is CASSQEGALELGSYNSPLHF. The CDR3 DNA sequence: TGTGCCAGCAGCCAAGAGGGCGCCCTGGAGTTAGGATCCTATAATTCACCCCTCCACTTT.

The CDR3 spells CASSFSGGRGTGELFF. Written as DNA, the CDR3 is TGTGCCAGCAGTTTTTCGGGCGGGAGAGGTACCGGGGAGCTGTTTTTT. This chain connects TRBV13 to TRBJ2-2; 7 nucleotides line up with TRBD2. Losses at the gene ends were 6 bases for V and 5 bases for J; bases not matched to a gene: 12. From germline, CDR1 is PRHDT and CDR2 FYEKMQ (reference sequence). This CDR3 is 16 amino acids long.

A few counts support this clonotype. This rearrangement joins TRBV6-1 to TRBJ2-5, with D possibly being TRBD1 (6 bases). This CDR3 has 16 residues. V shed 2 bases and J shed 1 base, with 14 bases lying between them. Germline CDR1 and CDR2: MNHNS and SASEGT. The chain's CDR3 is CASSEYRAVGQETQYF. The DNA of the CDR3 is TGTGCCAGCAGTGAATACAGGGCCGTCGGCCAAGAGACCCAGTACTTC.

CDR3 bases: TGTGCCAGCAGCTTTTGGGACACCGGCACAGATACGCAGTATTTT. It codes for CASSFWDTGTDTQYF. The V and J genes are TRBV7-9 and TRBJ2-3; weak D call: TRBD1 (6 bases). The CDR3 is 15 amino acids. CDR1 SEHNR and CDR2 FQNEAQ come from the germline V gene (reference sequence). V lost 3 bases and J 1 base, leaving 11 bases between the germline ends.

The chain couples TRBV20-1 to TRBJ1-4, with unresolved D. V lost 6 bases and J 3 bases, leaving 14 bases between the germline ends. CDR1 and CDR2 from the germline V gene are DFQATT and SNEGSKA (reference sequence). CDR3 length: 14 amino acids. The CDR3 sequence: CSASSVGANEKLFF. CDR3 nucleotide sequence: TGCAGTGCGTCCTCAGTCGGGGCTAATGAAAAACTGTTTTTT.

The chain recombines TRBV10-2 with TRBJ2-7, with 10 bases fitting TRBD1. The CDR3 has 17 residues. Unmatched junction bases numbered 10, after V lost 2 bases and J lost 3 bases. In germline, CDR1 is WSHSY, CDR2 SAAADI. Written as DNA, the CDR3 is TGCGCCAGCAGTGAGGGGCTAGAGGGACAGGGGAGCTACGAGCAGTACTTC. Translated: CASSEGLEGQGSYEQYF.

This clonotype occurred a few times. The V gene is TRBV15, the J gene TRBJ2-5, with 7 bases fitting TRBD1. V was clipped by 3 bases and J by 11 bases; unmatched bases: 15. This CDR3 comprises 15 residues. The germline gives CDR1 LNHNV, CDR2 YYDKDF (reference sequence). This chain's CDR3 is CATSRDGTVLGSQYF. CDR3 in DNA: TGTGCCACCAGCAGGGACGGGACAGTCCTAGGATCGCAGTACTTC.

Only a few counts were recorded for this clonotype. The genes are TRBV6-6 and TRBJ2-3, with 10 bases that match TRBD2. V lost 7 bases, J lost 5 bases, and 6 bases stayed unmatched. The CDR3 consists of 14 residues. From germline, CDR1 is MNHNY and CDR2 SVGAGI (reference sequence). Here the CDR3 DNA reads TGTGCCAGCACGCCGAGCGGGGGGGGAGATACGCAGTATTTT. This gives the protein CASTPSGGGDTQYF.

This chain links TRBV2 with TRBJ2-1, with 9 positions matching TRBD1. This CDR3 spans 15 amino acids. CDR1 is SNHLY, CDR2 FYNNEI, per germline. J gave up 6 bases and V 7 bases, and 10 bases lay outside the gene matches. Written as DNA, the CDR3 is TGTGCCAGCAACGGGAAACAGGGGGCGGTCAATGAGCAGTTCTTC. The encoded protein is CASNGKQGAVNEQFF.

The sample holds many counts of this clonotype. The chain uses TRBV4-1 and TRBJ2-7; D possibly uses TRBD1 or TRBD2 (6 bases each). Germline loops: CDR1 MGHRA, CDR2 YSYEKL. The CDR3 runs to 15 residues. Trimming shortened V by 0 bases and J by 4 bases, and 13 bases separated the two germline ends. This CDR3 reads CASSQELRGRYEQYF. CDR3 coding DNA: TGCGCCAGCAGCCAAGAGCTACGGGGGCGGTACGAGCAGTACTTC.

The chain links TRBV6-2 or TRBV6-3 to TRBJ2-2, with 8 positions matching TRBD1. Germline CDR1 reads MNHEY; CDR2 reads SVGEGT. The CDR3 is 15 residues long. V lost 5 bases to trimming and J lost 5 bases; unmatched junction nucleotides: 7. CDR3 DNA: TGTGCCAGCAGTGGCCACAGGGGGAGGACCGGGGAGCTGTTTTTT. Translated: CASSGHRGRTGELFF.

The rearrangement links TRBV30 to TRBJ1-2; the D gene is possibly TRBD1 (5 bases). Trimming left V 2 bases short and J 2 bases short, with 6 bases between. This CDR3 spans 12 amino acids. Germline V gene data show CDR1 as GTSNPN and CDR2 as SVGIG (reference sequence). The CDR3 sequence is CAWSWDNYGYTF. DNA of the CDR3: TGTGCCTGGAGTTGGGACAACTATGGCTACACCTTC.